Below are 24 T cell receptor beta chains sequenced from a single sample in a study of cytomegalovirus exposure and HLA in healthy donors. The PCR was carried out with 60 Vbeta primers and 13 Jbeta primers. The table came from immunoSEQ multiplex PCR; TCRdb's copy has only in-frame clones and leaves some out. The data show fewer than 200,000 clones, 79% seen once. Sequencing was performed on PBMCs. Receptors were obtained from a man aged 35 to 55 in good health and CMV-seronegative.

This clone was found once. This chain links TRBV7-9 with TRBJ2-1, with TRBD1 matching 10 bases. Trimming cost V 4 bases and J 8 bases; bases outside gene matches: 5. Per the germline V gene, CDR1 is SEHNR and CDR2 is FQNEAQ (reference sequence). This CDR3 contains 14 residues. In DNA form, the CDR3 reads TGTGCCAGCAGCTCAGCGGGACAGGGGTATGAGCAGTTCTTC. This codes for CASSSAGQGYEQFF.

Note on this clone: This sample includes further DNA sequences coding for the same CDR3. The V gene is TRBV5-1, the J gene TRBJ2-1, with 11 bases matching TRBD1. The CDR3 is 15 residues long. The V and J ends lost 4 bases and 2 bases, in that order; junction bases with no gene match: 2. Germline loops: CDR1 SGHRS, CDR2 YFSETQ. This chain's CDR3 is CASSPGQGAYNEQFF. CDR3 DNA sequence: TGCGCCAGCAGCCCGGGACAGGGGGCCTACAATGAGCAGTTCTTC.

The V call is TRBV19, the J call TRBJ1-2; D remains unclear. Germline V gene lookup returns CDR1 LNHDA and CDR2 SQIVND (reference sequence). Trimming removed 3 bases at V and 5 bases at J, with 16 bases between. The CDR3 sequence is 15 residues long. In nucleotides, the CDR3 is TGTGCCAGTAGTATGCTTCTCGAGGGCGGGTATGGCTACACCTTC. It codes for CASSMLLEGGYGYTF.

The rearrangement uses TRBV2 and TRBJ1-5, with 8 bases aligning to TRBD1. CDR1 is SNHLY, CDR2 FYNNEI, per germline. V was pared by 11 bases and J by 4 bases, with 7 bases of the junction left unmatched. This CDR3 contains 13 residues. The CDR3 DNA sequence: TGTGCCGGGAGGCAGGGGGCAAATCAGCCCCAGCATTTT. Its protein product is CAGRQGANQPQHF. The whole variable domain, filled in from reference TRBV2 and TRBJ1-5, reads EPEVTQTPSHQVTQMGQEVILRCVPISNHLYFYWYRQILGQKVEFLVSFYNNEISEKSEIFDDQFSVERPDGSNFTLKIRSTKLEDSAMYFCAGRQGANQPQHFGDGTRLSIL.

Here the CDR3 DNA reads TGTGCCAGCAGCCGTCCGGACAGCCCGGTAGAGACCCAGTACTTC. Translation: CASSRPDSPVETQYF. The chain is built from TRBV5-6 and TRBJ2-5; a possible D gene is TRBD1 (6 bases). Trimming removed 4 bases at V and 4 bases at J, with 17 bases between. Germline V gene lookup returns CDR1 SGHDT and CDR2 YYEEEE. There are 15 residues in the CDR3. The variable domain in full, with the rest retrieved from reference TRBV5-6 and TRBJ2-5, is DAGVTQSPTHLIKTRGQQVTLRCSPKSGHDTVSWYQQALGQGPQFIFQYYEEEERQRGNFPDRFSGHQFPNYSSELNVNALLLGDSALYLCASSRPDSPVETQYFGPGTRLLVL.

The V and J genes are TRBV28 and TRBJ2-7, with a weak D call TRBD2 (5 bases). Trimming stripped 4 bases from V and 9 bases from J, with 13 bases between. This CDR3 contains 12 residues. Germline V lookup: CDR1 MDHEN, CDR2 SYDVKM. The CDR3 DNA follows: TGTGCCAGCAGTTCGGGGAGAGGAGGGCAGTACTTC. The encoded protein is CASSSGRGGQYF.

V gene TRBV6-1 combines with J gene TRBJ1-4; D may be TRBD1 (5 bases). Trimming stripped 4 bases from V and 5 bases from J, with 14 bases between. Per germline, CDR1 MNHNS and CDR2 SASEGT. The CDR3 is made up of 15 amino acids. CDR3: CASSGGGLKNEKLFF. CDR3 nucleotide sequence: TGTGCCAGCAGTGGGGGGGGACTGAAGAATGAAAAACTGTTTTTT.

The count of this clone is one. The junction departs from the called germline gene at one end, perhaps through a read error. The rearrangement uses TRBV7-9 and TRBJ1-4; 7 bases map to TRBD1. The CDR3 length is 15 residues. CDR1 is SEHNR, CDR2 FQNEAQ, per germline (reference sequence). The CDR3 here is CSSSFGQEKREKLFF. The CDR3 nucleotides are TGTTCCAGCAGCTTCGGACAGGAGAAACGTGAAAAACTGTTTTTT.

V and J are TRBV6-5 and TRBJ2-2, with D perhaps matching TRBD2 (7 bases). The CDR3 spans 16 residues. V gave up 2 bases and J gave up 6 bases, with 16 bases separating them. Germline CDR1 reads MNHEY; CDR2 reads SVGAGI. The CDR3 is CASSYAGGGSSGELFF. In DNA, the CDR3 is TGTGCCAGCAGTTACGCCGGGGGCGGGAGCTCCGGGGAGCTGTTTTTT.

The V and J genes are TRBV11-2 and TRBJ2-5; D gene uncertain. This CDR3 is 14 amino acids long. Germline loops: CDR1 SGHAT, CDR2 FQNNGV. Trimming pared 4 bases from V and 3 bases from J, leaving 12 bases between. CDR3 coding DNA: TGTGCCAGCAGCTCCGTCAGAAGAAAAGAGACCCAGTACTTC. This codes for CASSSVRRKETQYF.

V and J are TRBV2 and TRBJ2-7, with D possibly matching TRBD2 (5 bases). Germline V gene data show CDR1 as SNHLY and CDR2 as FYNNEI. The CDR3 is 16 amino acids. V lost 1 base and J lost 6, with 19 bases in between. CDR3 region: CASSEVAARREGEQYF. The CDR3 nucleotides are TGTGCCAGCAGTGAAGTGGCAGCTCGACGAGAGGGCGAGCAGTACTTC.

The chain combines TRBV5-1 with TRBJ2-3; 15 bases fit TRBD2. With V trimmed by 4 bases and J by 5 bases, 8 bases remained unmatched. Germline V gene sequence: CDR1 SGHRS, CDR2 YFSETQ. This CDR3 is 17 amino acids long. CDR3 coding DNA: TGCGCCAGCAGCCTCGGACTAGCGGGAGGGCCGAGAGATACGCAGTATTTT. Translation: CASSLGLAGGPRDTQYF.

On this clone: Sequence at one end of the junction differs from germline and may be a read error. The gene calls are TRBV5-4 and TRBJ2-6, with a possible D match to TRBD1 (5 bases). Germline V gene sequence: CDR1 SGHNT, CDR2 YYREEE (reference sequence). The CDR3 covers 15 residues. CDR3 coding DNA: TGTGCCAGCAGCTTCGACCATCCTGGGGCCAACGGCCTGACTTTC. Amino acid sequence: CASSFDHPGANGLTF.

Here the CDR3 reads CASSQDRGQGAPDTQYF. The CDR3 coding sequence is TGCGCCAGCAGCCAAGATAGGGGACAGGGGGCACCAGATACGCAGTATTTT. This chain connects TRBV4-3 to TRBJ2-3; 12 positions agree with TRBD1. This CDR3 spans 17 amino acids. The V gene end was trimmed by 0 bases and the J gene end by 4 bases; junction bases not matched to a gene: 5. Germline V gene data show CDR1 as LGHNA and CDR2 as YSLEER.

The chain uses TRBV29-1 and TRBJ1-3; TRBD1 matches 7 bases. This CDR3 is built from 14 residues. V trimming: 5 bases; J trimming: 0 bases; junction bases outside the gene matches: 4. Germline lookup yields CDR1 SQVTM and CDR2 ANQGSEA. The chain's CDR3 is CSVWTGPSGNTIYF. Written as DNA, the CDR3 is TGCAGCGTTTGGACAGGCCCCTCTGGAAACACCATATATTTT.

The V and J genes are TRBV28 and TRBJ2-4, with 8 bases that match TRBD1. Germline V CDR1 and CDR2: MDHEN, SYDVKM. This CDR3 region has 16 residues. After removal of 9 bases from V and 3 bases from J, the junction contained 13 bases not matched to a gene. The CDR3 reads CARVRQGRDFKNIQYF. CDR3 DNA: TGTGCCAGGGTCAGACAGGGGCGAGACTTCAAAAACATTCAGTACTTC.

The V gene is TRBV5-1, the J gene TRBJ2-5, with a weak D call TRBD2 (6 bases). Trimming pared 6 bases from V and 1 base from J, leaving 13 bases between. This CDR3 has 14 amino acids. Germline V lookup: CDR1 SGHRS, CDR2 YFSETQ. CDR3 region: CASTAGRTQETQYF. The CDR3, as DNA: TGCGCCAGCACCGCGGGGCGGACCCAAGAGACCCAGTACTTC.

This chain uses TRBV5-1 with TRBJ1-3; a possible D gene is TRBD1 (6 bases). The V gene lost 0 bases and the J gene lost 3 bases, with 10 bases spanning the gap. Germline V gives CDR1 SGHRS, CDR2 YFSETQ. The CDR3 loop spans 15 amino acids. CDR3 in DNA: TGCGCCAGCAGCTTGGAGGGGGTGCGTGGAAACACCATATATTTT. Protein product: CASSLEGVRGNTIYF.

This clone has only a few counts. V and J are TRBV5-4 and TRBJ2-7, with 7 bases identical to TRBD2. From germline, CDR1 is SGHNT and CDR2 YYREEE (reference sequence). The CDR3 covers 15 residues. J lost 6 bases, V lost 2 bases, and 11 bases had no gene match. CDR3 protein: CASSLDSGGRGEQYF. The CDR3 bases are TGTGCCAGCAGCTTAGACTCGGGAGGAAGGGGCGAGCAGTACTTC. The variable domain in full, completed from reference TRBV5-4 and TRBJ2-7, reads ETGVTQSPTHLIKTRGQQVTLRCSSQSGHNTVSWYQQALGQGPQFIFQYYREEENGRGNFPPRFSGLQFPNYSSELNVNALELDDSALYLCASSLDSGGRGEQYFGPGTRLTVT.

The CDR3: CAISERGTSGTRPYNEQFF. The CDR3 nucleotides are TGTGCCATCAGTGAACGCGGGACTAGCGGGACCAGACCTTACAATGAGCAGTTCTTC. V usage is TRBV10-3 and J usage is TRBJ2-1, with 13 bases matching TRBD2. The germline V gene has CDR1 ENHRY and CDR2 SYGVKD. The CDR3 sequence is 19 residues long. Trimming removed 3 bases from V and 4 bases from J; junction bases left unmatched: 12.

This chain links TRBV15 with TRBJ2-3, with TRBD2 matching 7 bases. The junction had 13 bases not matched to a gene; V was cut back by 8 bases and J by 5 bases. From germline, CDR1 is LNHNV and CDR2 YYDKDF (reference sequence). The CDR3 loop spans 15 amino acids. CDR3 bases: TGTGCCACCCGCGATCTCCTAGCGGCAGAAGATACGCAGTATTTT. Translation: CATRDLLAAEDTQYF.

The rearrangement uses TRBV9 and TRBJ2-1, with D possibly being TRBD2 (5 bases). CDR3 length: 15 amino acids. Trimming stripped 1 base from V and 1 base from J, with 9 bases between. Germline V lookup: CDR1 SGDLS, CDR2 YYNGEE. CDR3 sequence (DNA): TGTGCCAGCAGCGTACTCTCGGGATCCTACAATGAGCAGTTCTTC. This gives the protein CASSVLSGSYNEQFF.

The V gene is TRBV28, the J gene TRBJ2-7, with 7 bases fitting TRBD1. Germline assignment: CDR1 MDHEN and CDR2 SYDVKM. V shed 8 bases and J 4 bases; nucleotides not matched to a gene: 17. The CDR3 totals 16 residues. The CDR3 protein is CASPPGPGQIDYEQYF. The CDR3, as DNA: TGTGCCAGCCCCCCGGGCCCGGGACAGATAGATTACGAGCAGTACTTC.

This clone showed up just once. The chain recombines TRBV28 with TRBJ1-5; unclear D gene. CDR3 length: 14 amino acids. With 8 bases removed from V and 2 bases from J, the gap between germline ends came to 13 bases. From germline, CDR1 is MDHEN and CDR2 SYDVKM. The CDR3 DNA sequence: TGTGCCAGCGAGGAGAAAGTTGGCAATCAGCCCCAGCATTTT. Its protein product is CASEEKVGNQPQHF.